These 16 T cell receptor beta chains originate from one sample sequenced in a study of identical twins. TCRdb passed the 5' RACE reads through MiXCR, listing each CDR3 protein once. Of 650,000 to 800,000 distinct CDR3 sequences in the sample, 8.5% to 9% were seen once. These same data were also listed under a study on yellow fever vaccine responses in identical twins.

The sequenced material came from PBMCs. Receptors were obtained from a young woman in good health.

CDR3 amino acids: CSASGDRTYEQYF. The CDR3 coding sequence is TGCAGTGCTAGCGGTGACAGGACCTACGAGCAGTACTTC. The V and J genes are TRBV20-1 and TRBJ2-7; TRBD1 might be the D (6 bases). The germline V and J ends were trimmed by 3 bases and 2 bases, with 11 bases remaining between them. This CDR3 is 13 amino acids long. Germline assignment: CDR1 DFQATT and CDR2 SNEGSKA (reference sequence).

This clonotype has only a few counts. V usage is TRBV7-2 and J usage is TRBJ2-7; 7 nucleotides agree with TRBD2. Germline lookup yields CDR1 SGHTA and CDR2 FQGNSA. After removal of 1 base from V and 3 bases from J, the junction contained 3 bases not matched to a gene. CDR3 length: 14 residues. CDR3 residues: CASSLERGVYEQYF. The CDR3 region has the DNA TGTGCCAGCAGCTTAGAACGGGGGGTCTACGAGCAGTACTTC.

There are many counts of this clonotype. The rearrangement uses TRBV6-2 or TRBV6-3 and TRBJ2-7; D not certain. V was clipped by 1 base and J by 7 bases, with 5 bases between them. CDR1 is MNHEY and CDR2 is SVGEGT in the germline V gene. This CDR3 is 11 amino acids long. CDR3 DNA: TGTGCCAGCAGTTACTACCATGAGCAGTACTTC. Protein: CASSYYHEQYF.

This clonotype showed up just a few times. The V gene is TRBV20-1, the J gene TRBJ2-7; D uncertain. The CDR3 length is 14 residues. V lost 0 bases, J lost 2 bases, and 11 bases lay in between. Germline CDR1 reads DFQATT; CDR2 reads SNEGSKA (reference sequence). Written as DNA, the CDR3 is TGCAGTGCTAGAGATTTCGCGACAACCTACGAGCAGTACTTC. It codes for CSARDFATTYEQYF.

This rearrangement joins TRBV7-8 to TRBJ2-3; 8 positions agree with TRBD2. Germline V gene sequence: CDR1 SGHVS, CDR2 FQNEAQ. The CDR3 covers 16 residues. J lost 2 bases, V lost 5 bases, and 9 bases had no gene match. The chain's CDR3 is CASSAVAGQYTDTQYF. The CDR3 bases are TGTGCCAGCAGCGCAGTAGCGGGGCAGTACACAGATACGCAGTATTTT. Filled out from reference TRBV7-8 and TRBJ2-3, the complete variable domain reads GAGVSQSPRYKVAKRGQDVALRCDPISGHVSLFWYQQALGQGPEFLTYFQNEAQLDKSGLPSDRFFAERPEGSVSTLKIQRTQQEDSAVYLCASSAVAGQYTDTQYFGPGTRLTVL.

This clonotype has a handful of counts. This chain uses TRBV20-1 with TRBJ2-7, with 9 bases that match TRBD2. There are 14 residues in the CDR3. Losses at the gene ends were 2 bases for V and 5 bases for J; bases not matched to a gene: 7. Germline V gene sequence: CDR1 DFQATT, CDR2 SNEGSKA (reference sequence). CDR3 region: CSARNPGLAHEQYF. The CDR3 nucleotides read TGCAGTGCTAGAAACCCGGGACTAGCCCACGAGCAGTACTTC.

The chain has TRBV20-1 and TRBJ1-2, with 7 bases identical to TRBD1. Germline V gene sequence: CDR1 DFQATT, CDR2 SNEGSKA (reference sequence). The CDR3 has 14 residues. Trimming removed 0 bases from V and 3 bases from J; junction bases left unmatched: 4. The DNA of the CDR3 is TGCAGTGCTAGAGAAAGGGGGCAGGACTATGGCTACACCTTC. This encodes CSARERGQDYGYTF.

This clonotype was counted many times. This sequence joins TRBV28 and TRBJ2-2, with D possibly matching TRBD1 (6 bases). V was pared by 5 bases and J by 3 bases, with 19 bases between. Per germline, CDR1 MDHEN and CDR2 SYDVKM. The CDR3 has 17 residues. In nucleotides, the CDR3 is TGTGCCAGCAGTCCTTTTCCTTCAGGGGTTGACACCGGGGAGCTGTTTTTT. As protein: CASSPFPSGVDTGELFF.

This clonotype has a count of ten or more. This chain connects TRBV20-1 to TRBJ2-3; TRBD2 aligns across 14 bases. Per germline, CDR1 DFQATT and CDR2 SNEGSKA (reference sequence). The CDR3 loop spans 15 amino acids. V lost 4 bases and J lost 5; bases outside the gene matches: 5. DNA of the CDR3: TGCAGTGCTATCCGACTAGCGGGGGGGCAAGATACGCAGTATTTT. Encoded protein: CSAIRLAGGQDTQYF.

In this sample, this clonotype turned up many times. The V call is TRBV20-1, the J call TRBJ2-3; no clear D gene. Germline-derived CDR1 and CDR2 are DFQATT and SNEGSKA (reference sequence). V lost 6 bases and J 0 bases, leaving 10 bases between the germline ends. This CDR3 comprises 13 residues. In DNA form, the CDR3 reads TGCAGTGCCCGGCAGGCTAGCACAGATACGCAGTATTTT. As protein: CSARQASTDTQYF.

The rearrangement joins TRBV5-4 to TRBJ2-7; the match to TRBD1 covers 11 bases. Germline V gives CDR1 SGHNT, CDR2 YYREEE (reference sequence). The CDR3 is 17 residues long. Losses at the gene ends were 0 bases for V and 5 bases for J; bases not matched to a gene: 10. CDR3 bases: TGTGCCAGCAGCTTGGTGAAAGGTTGGACAGGGGGCCACGAGCAGTACTTC. Residues: CASSLVKGWTGGHEQYF.

The chain links TRBV6-1 to TRBJ1-4; 9 nucleotides agree with TRBD1. V was pared by 7 bases and J by 6 bases, with 3 bases of the junction left unmatched. This CDR3 is 13 amino acids long. Germline V gene data show CDR1 as MNHNS and CDR2 as SASEGT. The CDR3 DNA sequence: TGTGCCAGCAAGACAGGGGGTTATGAAAAACTGTTTTTT. Translated: CASKTGGYEKLFF.

This clonotype turned up a few times. The chain carries TRBV28 and TRBJ2-3; perhaps TRBD1 as D (5 bases). V lost 3 bases, J lost 0 bases, and 22 bases lay in between. Germline V gene sequence: CDR1 MDHEN, CDR2 SYDVKM. There are 19 residues in the CDR3. The CDR3 reads CASSFLTIQEKSSTDTQYF. Written as DNA, the CDR3 is TGTGCCAGCAGTTTCTTGACCATACAGGAAAAATCTAGCACAGATACGCAGTATTTT.

This clonotype was counted between two and nine times. The chain carries TRBV5-1 and TRBJ1-4; 8 nucleotides match TRBD1. With V trimmed by 2 bases and J by 4 bases, 4 bases remained unmatched. From germline, CDR1 is SGHRS and CDR2 YFSETQ. CDR3 length: 15 residues. The CDR3 bases are TGCGCCAGCAGCTTCGGGACAGGTCTTAATGAAAAACTGTTTTTT. It translates to CASSFGTGLNEKLFF.

The gene calls are TRBV7-9 and TRBJ2-3; TRBD2 agrees at 7 bases. Germline CDR1 SEHNR, CDR2 FQNEAQ (reference sequence). The CDR3 length is 15 residues. V was pared by 4 bases and J by 6 bases, with 10 bases of the junction left unmatched. Here the CDR3 reads CASSSGGHPVDTQYF. The CDR3 DNA follows: TGTGCCAGCAGCTCGGGGGGTCACCCCGTCGATACGCAGTATTTT.

This clonotype was seen ten or more times. The rearrangement links TRBV12-3 or TRBV12-4 to TRBJ2-2; TRBD1 aligns across 8 bases. Trimming removed 0 bases from V and 4 bases from J; junction bases left unmatched: 7. The length of the CDR3 is 17 residues. CDR3 loop: CASSLATGTGPTGELFF. CDR3 coding DNA: TGTGCCAGCAGTTTAGCGACCGGGACAGGTCCCACCGGGGAGCTGTTTTTT.